Listed below are T cell receptor beta chains from one sample, sequenced in a study of T cell repertoires in cytomegalovirus infection. TCRdb itself ran the reads through MiXCR, one entry per CDR3 protein. The table includes roughly 860,000 distinct CDR3 sequences, around a third detected once. Their antigen targets remain unknown. This specimen was cultured CD8+ T cells from PBMCs, taken from culture after CMV antigen stimulation. Receptors originate from a human donor in good health (CMV status not recorded). Some clones in this sample may be carry-over from other donors' samples. Both conserved end residues are part of each CDR3. The D gene is left open where the match is weak. Size is omitted from some rows. Given values are once, few, many or a class for expanded clones.

J gene: TRBJ1-1
clone size: NA
V gene: TRBV27
D gene: NA
CDR3 protein: CASGSPGHYTEAFF
CDR3 DNA: TGTGCCAGCGGGAGCCCGGGACATTACACTGAAGCTTTCTTT

J gene: TRBJ1-2
clone size: NA
V gene: TRBV10-2
D gene: TRBD1
CDR3 protein: CASSESGQGALFGYTF
CDR3 DNA: TGCGCCAGCAGTGAGTCGGGACAGGGGGCACTTTTTGGCTACACCTTC

J gene: TRBJ2-1
clone size: NA
V gene: TRBV18
D gene: TRBD1
CDR3 protein: CASSPGQGADEQFF
CDR3 DNA: TGTGCCAGCTCACCGGGACAGGGGGCGGATGAGCAGTTCTTC

J gene: TRBJ1-3
clone size: few
V gene: TRBV7-6
D gene: NA
CDR3 protein: CASSFDGERKNF
CDR3 DNA: TGTGCCAGCAGCTTCGACGGGGAGCGGAAAAATTTT

J gene: TRBJ1-2
clone size: few
V gene: TRBV10-3
D gene: TRBD1
CDR3 protein: CAISDGTGYGYTF
CDR3 DNA: TGTGCCATCAGTGACGGGACAGGCTATGGCTACACCTTC

J gene: TRBJ2-7
clone size: many
V gene: TRBV6-2/TRBV6-3
D gene: TRBD1
CDR3 protein: CASSYSIDRGRYEQYF
CDR3 DNA: TGTGCCAGCAGTTACTCCATCGACAGGGGAAGGTACGAGCAGTACTTC

J gene: TRBJ2-1
clone size: NA
V gene: TRBV7-9
D gene: NA
CDR3 protein: CVSSFSRNILRHEQFF
CDR3 DNA: TGTGTCAGCAGTTTTAGTCGGAATATATTAAGGCATGAGCAGTTCTTC

J gene: TRBJ1-1
clone size: NA
V gene: TRBV14
D gene: NA
CDR3 protein: CASSQEFRGRGTEAFF
CDR3 DNA: TGTGCCAGCAGCCAAGAGTTTCGGGGGCGGGGGACTGAAGCTTTCTTT

J gene: TRBJ1-2
clone size: NA
V gene: TRBV5-6
D gene: NA
CDR3 protein: CASSLGGSLWSYTF
CDR3 DNA: TGTGCCAGCAGCTTAGGCGGGTCGCTATGGAGCTACACCTTC

J gene: TRBJ2-2
clone size: many
V gene: TRBV7-6
D gene: TRBD2
CDR3 protein: CATSGGLAGENTGELFF
CDR3 DNA: TGTGCCACTTCGGGAGGACTAGCGGGGGAGAACACCGGGGAGCTGTTTTTT

J gene: TRBJ2-2
clone size: NA
V gene: TRBV7-4
D gene: NA
CDR3 protein: CASSKTETGELFF
CDR3 DNA: TGTGCCAGCAGCAAGACAGAGACCGGGGAGCTGTTTTTT

J gene: TRBJ2-2
clone size: many
V gene: TRBV7-9
D gene: NA
CDR3 protein: CASSPGSGELFF
CDR3 DNA: TGTGCCAGCAGCCCAGGGTCCGGGGAGCTGTTTTTT

J gene: TRBJ2-1
clone size: few
V gene: TRBV6-5
D gene: NA
CDR3 protein: CASTPTGGEQFF
CDR3 DNA: TGTGCCAGCACTCCTACCGGGGGAGAGCAGTTCTTC

J gene: TRBJ2-3
clone size: NA
V gene: TRBV7-2
D gene: TRBD1
CDR3 protein: CATSAGGRDTQYF
CDR3 DNA: TGTGCCACGTCCGCAGGGGGCAGAGATACGCAGTATTTT

J gene: TRBJ2-4
clone size: NA
V gene: TRBV12-5
D gene: TRBD1
CDR3 protein: CASGGDSQLAKNIQYF
CDR3 DNA: TGTGCTAGTGGTGGGGACAGCCAGCTAGCCAAAAACATTCAGTACTTC

J gene: TRBJ2-1
clone size: NA
V gene: TRBV7-6
D gene: TRBD1
CDR3 protein: CVSSLEDRANEQFF
CDR3 DNA: TGTGTCAGCAGCTTAGAAGACAGGGCCAATGAGCAGTTCTTC

J gene: TRBJ2-7
clone size: many
V gene: TRBV7-6
D gene: NA
CDR3 protein: CASSSHQRDYEQYF
CDR3 DNA: TGTGCCAGCAGCTCCCACCAGAGGGACTACGAGCAGTACTTC